This T cell receptor (beta chain) was captured in a study of neurological immune-mediated disorders. Per germline, CDR1 SQVTM and CDR2 ANQGSEA. The CDR3 runs to 12 residues. Trimming shortened V by 4 bases and J by 7 bases, and 10 bases separated the two germline ends. Using its own MiXCR run on the 5' RACE reads, TCRdb lists one record per CDR3 protein. The sample has about 74,000 distinct CDR3 sequences, less than 5.5% seen once. The TCR comes from a man aged 18 to 30 with multiple sclerosis. The sequenced material came from PBMCs. The chain has TRBV29-1 and TRBJ2-2, with D possibly being TRBD1 or TRBD2 (6 bases each). In DNA, the CDR3 is TGCAGCGTTGCGGGGGCTCACGGGGAGCTGTTTTTT. This codes for CSVAGAHGELFF.